These 18 T cell receptor beta chains were sequenced from one sample in a study of T cells in Graves' hyperthyroidism and ophthalmopathy. The CDR3 regions of TCR beta were amplified from RNA transcripts. First-round RT-PCR targeting the TCR CDR3 was performed with the HTBI primer set. TCRdb recomputed calls from the multiplex PCR reads with MiXCR, one row per CDR3 protein. The sample yields 350,000 to 400,000 distinct CDR3 sequences, approximately 14% seen once. The sample comprised blood. The receptors here all came from a woman aged 55-69 years with Graves' hyperthyroidism.

This clonotype occurred many times. The chain uses TRBV5-1 and TRBJ1-4; D may be TRBD1 (6 bases). Trimming shortened V by 0 bases and J by 7 bases, and 10 bases separated the two germline ends. Looked up from germline, CDR1 is SGHRS and CDR2 is YFSETQ. This CDR3 spans 14 amino acids. CDR3 in DNA: TGCGCCAGCAGCTTGGGGCAGGGGCTTGAAAAACTGTTTTTT. It codes for CASSLGQGLEKLFF.

This clonotype was recorded a few times. The chain couples TRBV4-1 to TRBJ1-1; perhaps TRBD1 as D (6 bases). Trimming took 3 bases from V and 1 from J, leaving 15 bases between them. The length of the CDR3 is 16 residues. Germline CDR1 and CDR2: MGHRA and YSYEKL. The CDR3 reads CASSHQPGDGNTEAFF. The CDR3 nucleotides are TGCGCCAGCAGCCACCAGCCAGGGGACGGGAACACTGAAGCTTTCTTT.

This clonotype was counted at least ten times. This sequence joins TRBV7-3 and TRBJ2-3, with D hard to call. Trimming stripped 1 base from V and 3 bases from J, with 8 bases between. CDR3 size: 14 residues. Germline V gene lookup returns CDR1 SGHTA and CDR2 FQGTGA. CDR3 sequence reads: CASSLNAGTDTQYF. The CDR3 nucleotides read TGTGCCAGCAGCTTAAACGCCGGGACAGATACGCAGTATTTT.

This clonotype has just a few counts. At one end, the junction sequence differs from germline, possibly due to a read error. This chain links TRBV11-2 with TRBJ2-1; weak D call: TRBD1 (6 bases). The CDR3 is 13 amino acids. Germline V gene lookup returns CDR1 SGHAT and CDR2 FQNNGV. CDR3 sequence (DNA): TGTGCCAGCGGCTTAGGGTACAGGGACGAGCAGTTCTTC. Its translation is CASGLGYRDEQFF.

This clonotype was counted many times. The rearrangement joins TRBV5-1 to TRBJ1-3, with 7 bases identical to TRBD1. CDR3 length: 14 amino acids. The J segment lost 4 bases and the V segment lost 4 bases, leaving 5 bases of the junction unmatched. Per germline, CDR1 SGHRS and CDR2 YFSETQ. The CDR3 loop is CASSAGTVGNTIYF. The CDR3 DNA reads TGCGCCAGCAGCGCGGGGACAGTCGGAAACACCATATATTTT.

The chain joins TRBV19 to TRBJ1-5; a weak D match, TRBD1 (5 bases). Trimming left V 5 bases short and J 7 bases short, with 15 bases between. Germline values: CDR1 LNHDA, CDR2 SQIVND (reference sequence). The CDR3 consists of 14 residues. The CDR3 DNA is TGTGCCAGTAGTGACCCGGGACTTGAACAGCCCCAGCATTTT. Residues: CASSDPGLEQPQHF.

At least ten counts were recorded for this clonotype. The V call is TRBV20-1, the J call TRBJ2-7; 13 nucleotides agree with TRBD2. Germline V CDR1 and CDR2: DFQATT, SNEGSKA (reference sequence). The trim removed 1 base at V and 2 bases at J, leaving 14 bases unmatched. This CDR3 is built from 19 residues. Here the CDR3 DNA reads TGCAGTGCTAGAGTCCCGGGACTAGCGGGAAGGTTGGCCACCTACGAGCAGTACTTC. Translating gives CSARVPGLAGRLATYEQYF.

The chain is built from TRBV4-1 and TRBJ2-7; weak D call: TRBD2 (6 bases). Trimming pared 3 bases from V and 7 bases from J, leaving 22 bases between. Germline lookup yields CDR1 MGHRA and CDR2 YSYEKL. This CDR3 contains 16 residues. CDR3 nucleotides: TGCGCCAGCAGCCACACGACTAGGCGTAGAATGGAGGAGCAGTACTTC. Its translation is CASSHTTRRRMEEQYF.

This clonotype was detected ten times or more. The chain joins TRBV10-3 to TRBJ2-1; 9 nucleotides match TRBD1. V trimming: 4 bases; J trimming: 0 bases; junction bases outside the gene matches: 10. The CDR3 is 18 amino acids. CDR1 is ENHRY and CDR2 is SYGVKD in the germline V gene. CDR3 loop: CAISAGTGRLSSYNEQFF. CDR3 in DNA: TGTGCCATCAGTGCCGGGACAGGGAGATTAAGCTCCTACAATGAGCAGTTCTTC.

This clonotype was found a few times. The chain joins TRBV7-2 to TRBJ1-5; D uncertain. This CDR3 region has 13 residues. Deletions cut 5 bases from V and 5 bases from J, with 10 bases between. Per the germline V gene, CDR1 is SGHTA and CDR2 is FQGNSA. DNA of the CDR3: TGTGCCAGCAGCCAAACGATCTATCAGCCCCAGCATTTT. This sequence encodes CASSQTIYQPQHF. Filled out from reference TRBV7-2 and TRBJ1-5, the complete variable domain reads GAGVSQSPSNKVTEKGKDVELRCDPISGHTALYWYRQSLGQGLEFLIYFQGNSAPDKSGLPSDRFSAERTGGSVSTLTIQRTQQEDSAVYLCASSQTIYQPQHFGDGTRLSIL.

This clonotype has ten or more counts. The chain couples TRBV3-1 to TRBJ1-2; tentative D call: TRBD1 (5 bases). The V gene's germline CDR1 is LGHDT and CDR2 YNNKEL (reference sequence). Trimming pared 0 bases from V and 4 bases from J, leaving 12 bases between. The CDR3 spans 15 residues. The CDR3: CASSQDFQGLYGYTF. CDR3 sequence (DNA): TGTGCCAGCAGCCAAGACTTCCAGGGACTCTATGGCTACACCTTC. Full variable domain (missing parts from reference TRBV3-1 and TRBJ1-2): DTAVSQTPKYLVTQMGNDKSIKCEQNLGHDTMYWYKQDSKKFLKIMFSYNNKELIINETVPNRFSPKSPDKAHLNLHINSLELGDSAVYFCASSQDFQGLYGYTFGSGTRLTVV.

This clonotype was seen a handful of times. The gene calls are TRBV29-1 and TRBJ1-1; maybe TRBD1 (5 bases). The CDR3 is 13 residues long. Germline V lookup: CDR1 SQVTM, CDR2 ANQGSEA. V was pared by 4 bases and J by 0 bases, with 9 bases between. The CDR3 here is CSVGGTVNTEAFF. The CDR3 DNA sequence: TGCAGCGTTGGGGGGACGGTGAACACTGAAGCTTTCTTT.

The chain has TRBV11-3 and TRBJ2-1; 11 positions agree with TRBD2. V lost 4 bases to trimming and J lost 5 bases; unmatched junction nucleotides: 13. The CDR3 consists of 18 residues. Germline V gene data show CDR1 as SGHNT and CDR2 as YENEEA. The CDR3 loop is CASSSRNRGTSGDNEQFF. Written as DNA, the CDR3 is TGTGCCAGCAGCTCGAGGAACCGCGGGACTAGCGGAGACAATGAGCAGTTCTTC.

This clonotype appeared a few times. The genes are TRBV20-1 and TRBJ2-3; D is ambiguous. Germline V gene sequence: CDR1 DFQATT, CDR2 SNEGSKA (reference sequence). The CDR3 covers 14 residues. The V gene lost 8 bases and the J gene lost 1 base, with 16 bases spanning the gap. The CDR3 DNA reads as TGCAGTTCCTTCCCGGAGAGTCGCACAGATACGCAGTATTTT. As protein: CSSFPESRTDTQYF.

This clonotype was counted at least ten times. The chain joins TRBV2 to TRBJ2-7, with D unresolved. In germline, CDR1 is SNHLY, CDR2 FYNNEI. The CDR3 length is 10 residues. V was clipped by 5 bases and J by 6 bases, with 5 bases between them. The CDR3 DNA is TGTGCCAGCAGTATGGGCGAGCAGTACTTC. This translates into CASSMGEQYF.

As DNA, the CDR3 is TGTGCCAGCAGCATAACAGGGGGTTACGAAAAACTGTTTTTT. It yields the protein CASSITGGYEKLFF. The gene calls are TRBV7-9 and TRBJ1-4; 8 bases align to TRBD1. CDR3 length equals 14 residues. Trimming removed 5 bases from V and 8 bases from J; junction bases left unmatched: 7. Germline CDR1 and CDR2: SEHNR and FQNEAQ (reference sequence).

This clonotype was recorded many times. The chain carries TRBV11-2 and TRBJ2-1; the D is unclear. Germline V gene lookup returns CDR1 SGHAT and CDR2 FQNNGV. Trimming cost V 5 bases and J 3 bases, with 8 bases left between them. The CDR3 totals 13 residues. The CDR3 nucleotides are TGTGCCAGCAGCCCTGGGAACTACAATGAGCAGTTCTTC. It codes for CASSPGNYNEQFF.

This rearrangement joins TRBV10-3 to TRBJ2-7; TRBD2 agrees at 13 bases. Unmatched junction bases numbered 5, after V lost 3 bases and J lost 9 bases. The CDR3 length is 14 residues. The V gene's germline CDR1 is ENHRY and CDR2 SYGVKD. CDR3 loop: CAISEGTSGIGQYF. CDR3 coding DNA: TGTGCCATCAGTGAAGGGACTAGCGGGATCGGGCAGTACTTC.